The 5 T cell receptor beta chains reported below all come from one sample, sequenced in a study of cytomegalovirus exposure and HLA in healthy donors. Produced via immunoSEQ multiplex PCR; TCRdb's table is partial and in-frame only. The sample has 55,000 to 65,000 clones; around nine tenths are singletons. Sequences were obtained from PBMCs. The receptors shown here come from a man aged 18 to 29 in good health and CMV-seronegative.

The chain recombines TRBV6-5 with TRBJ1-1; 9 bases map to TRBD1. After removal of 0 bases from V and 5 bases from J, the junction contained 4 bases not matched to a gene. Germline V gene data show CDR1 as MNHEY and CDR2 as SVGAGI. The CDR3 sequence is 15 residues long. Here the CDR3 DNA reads TGTGCCAGCAGTTACTCCATCGACAGGGGGACTGAAGCTTTCTTT. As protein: CASSYSIDRGTEAFF.

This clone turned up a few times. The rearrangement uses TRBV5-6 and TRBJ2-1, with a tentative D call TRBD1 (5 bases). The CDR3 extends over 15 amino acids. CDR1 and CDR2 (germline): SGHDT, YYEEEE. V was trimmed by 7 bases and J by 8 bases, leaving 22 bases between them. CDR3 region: CASQVTDIQGDEQFF. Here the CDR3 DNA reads TGTGCCAGCCAAGTTACGGACATTCAGGGCGATGAGCAGTTCTTC.

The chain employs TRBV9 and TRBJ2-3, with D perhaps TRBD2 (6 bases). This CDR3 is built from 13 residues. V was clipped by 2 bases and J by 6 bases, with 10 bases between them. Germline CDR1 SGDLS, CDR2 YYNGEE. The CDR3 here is CASSVLGGDTQYF. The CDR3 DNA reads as TGTGCCAGCAGCGTCCTCGGAGGGGATACGCAGTATTTT. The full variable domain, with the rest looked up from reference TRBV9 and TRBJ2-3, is DSGVTQTPKHLITATGQRVTLRCSPRSGDLSVYWYQQSLDQGLQFLIQYYNGEERAKGNILERFSAQQFPDLHSELNLSSLELGDSALYFCASSVLGGDTQYFGPGTRLTVL.

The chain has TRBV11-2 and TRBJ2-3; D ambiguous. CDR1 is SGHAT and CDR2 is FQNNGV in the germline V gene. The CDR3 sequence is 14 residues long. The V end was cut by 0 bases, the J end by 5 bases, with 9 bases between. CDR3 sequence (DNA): TGTGCCAGCAGCTTAGATCTTGGGCAAGATACGCAGTATTTT. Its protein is CASSLDLGQDTQYF.

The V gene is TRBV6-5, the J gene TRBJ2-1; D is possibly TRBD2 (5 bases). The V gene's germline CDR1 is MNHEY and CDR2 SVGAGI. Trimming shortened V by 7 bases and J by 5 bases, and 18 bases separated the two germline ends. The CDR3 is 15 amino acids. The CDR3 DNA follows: TGTGCCAGCAACAAAGAGGAGGCTAGCCACAATGAGCAGTTCTTC. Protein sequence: CASNKEEASHNEQFF.